This record covers a single T cell receptor beta chain. Its antigen is currently unknown. J lost 1 base, V lost 4 bases, and 3 bases had no gene match. Germline V gene sequence: CDR1 SGHDT, CDR2 YYEEEE. CDR3 size: 15 residues. The PCR had 60 Vbeta and 13 Jbeta primers. The protocol was immunoSEQ multiplex PCR, while the TCRdb copy is restricted to in-frame clones and leaves out a portion. Here the sample spans about 140,000 clones, 75% to 80% being singletons. This sample stems from a study of cytomegalovirus exposure and HLA in healthy donors. Study observations and caveats: HLA alleles showed associations with some 17,000 TCR beta sequences in a later analysis, at a 0.05 false discovery rate. Data from an earlier analysis indicated that most TCR beta V segments were productive either about 90% or about 30% of the time.

Donors counted as nominally healthy when sampled, yet unrecorded immune exposures were likely. This receptor was obtained from a woman aged 45-60 years in good health and CMV-seronegative. The sequencing sample was made of PBMCs. The chain links TRBV5-6 to TRBJ2-5, with 11 nucleotides matching TRBD2. The CDR3 DNA follows: TGTGCCAGCAGCCCGCTAGCGGGGGGCCAAGAGACCCAGTACTTC. Protein: CASSPLAGGQETQYF.